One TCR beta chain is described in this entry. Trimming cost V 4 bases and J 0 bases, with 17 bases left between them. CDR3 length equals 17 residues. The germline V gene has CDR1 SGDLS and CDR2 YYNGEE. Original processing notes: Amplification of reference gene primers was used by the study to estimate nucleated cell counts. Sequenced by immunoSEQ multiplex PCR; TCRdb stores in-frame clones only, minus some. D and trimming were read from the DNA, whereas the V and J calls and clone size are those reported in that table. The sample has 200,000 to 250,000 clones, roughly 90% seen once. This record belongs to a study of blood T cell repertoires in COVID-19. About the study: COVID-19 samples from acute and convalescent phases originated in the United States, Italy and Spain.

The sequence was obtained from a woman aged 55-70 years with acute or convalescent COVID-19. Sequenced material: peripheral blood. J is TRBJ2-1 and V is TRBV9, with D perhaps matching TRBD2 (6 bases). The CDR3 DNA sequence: TGTGCCAGCAGCCCTCGGGGTAGCGGAAGCTCCTACAATGAGCAGTTCTTC. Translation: CASSPRGSGSSYNEQFF.